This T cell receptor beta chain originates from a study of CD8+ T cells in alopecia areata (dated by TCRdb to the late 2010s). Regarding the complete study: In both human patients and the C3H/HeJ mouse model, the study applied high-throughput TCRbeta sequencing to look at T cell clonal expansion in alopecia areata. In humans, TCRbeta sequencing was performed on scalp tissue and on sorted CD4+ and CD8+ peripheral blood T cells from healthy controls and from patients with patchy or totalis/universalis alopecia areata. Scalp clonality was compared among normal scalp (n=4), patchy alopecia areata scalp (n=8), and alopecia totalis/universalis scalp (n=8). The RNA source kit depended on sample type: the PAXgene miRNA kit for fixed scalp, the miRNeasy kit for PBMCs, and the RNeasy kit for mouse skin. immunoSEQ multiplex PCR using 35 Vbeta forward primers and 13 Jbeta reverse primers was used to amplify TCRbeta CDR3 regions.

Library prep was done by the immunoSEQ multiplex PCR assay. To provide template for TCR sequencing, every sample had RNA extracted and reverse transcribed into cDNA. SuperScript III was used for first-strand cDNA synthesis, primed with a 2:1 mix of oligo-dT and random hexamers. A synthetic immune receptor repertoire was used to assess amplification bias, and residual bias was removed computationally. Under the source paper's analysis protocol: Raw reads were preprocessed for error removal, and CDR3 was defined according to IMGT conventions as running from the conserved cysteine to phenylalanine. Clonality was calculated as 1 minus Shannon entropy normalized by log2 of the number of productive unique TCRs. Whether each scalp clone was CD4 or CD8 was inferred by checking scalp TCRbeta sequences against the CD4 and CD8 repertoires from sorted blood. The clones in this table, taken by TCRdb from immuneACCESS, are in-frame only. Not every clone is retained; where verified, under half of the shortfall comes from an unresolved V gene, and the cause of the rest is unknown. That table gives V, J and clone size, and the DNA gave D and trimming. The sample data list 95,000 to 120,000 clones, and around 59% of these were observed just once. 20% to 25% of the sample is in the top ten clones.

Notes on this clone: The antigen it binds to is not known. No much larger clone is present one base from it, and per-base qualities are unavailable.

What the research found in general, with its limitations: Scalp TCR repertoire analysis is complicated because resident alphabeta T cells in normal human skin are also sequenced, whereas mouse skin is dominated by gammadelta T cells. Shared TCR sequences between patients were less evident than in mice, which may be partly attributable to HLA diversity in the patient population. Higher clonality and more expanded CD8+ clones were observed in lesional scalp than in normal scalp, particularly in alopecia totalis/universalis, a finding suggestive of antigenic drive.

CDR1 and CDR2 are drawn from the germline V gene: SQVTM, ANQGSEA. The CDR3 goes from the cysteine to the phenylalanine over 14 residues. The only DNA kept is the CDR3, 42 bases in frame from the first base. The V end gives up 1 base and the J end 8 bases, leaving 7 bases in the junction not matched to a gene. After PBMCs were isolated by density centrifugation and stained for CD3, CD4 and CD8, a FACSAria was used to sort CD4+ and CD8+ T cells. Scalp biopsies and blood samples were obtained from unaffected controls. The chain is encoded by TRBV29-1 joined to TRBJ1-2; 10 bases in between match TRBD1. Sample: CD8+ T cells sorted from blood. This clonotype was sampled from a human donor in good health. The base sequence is TGCAGCGTTGAAGGTGAAGGGACAGGGGTAGGCTACACCTTC. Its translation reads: CSVEGEGTGVGYTF.